This passage covers 14 T cell receptor beta chains from one sample sequenced in a study of CD8+CD57+ T cells in acquired aplastic anemia (dated by TCRdb to between 2018 and 2020). Flow cytometry had shown CD8+CD57+ cell expansion in the patients selected for sequencing. TCRdb lists the instrument as Illumina HiSeq 2000. Genomic DNA was used as template for profiling of TCR beta VDJ combinations and CDR3 sequences. TCRdb applied fastp at Q25 and MiXCR to the public reads, then kept only in-frame beta chains. All rows with the same CDR3 protein become a single entry with the most common DNA and genes. For this sample there are roughly 160,000 distinct CDR3 sequences; around 48% appear just once. The ten largest clones capture around 3% of the sample. What was sequenced was sorted CD4+, CD8+, or CD8+CD57+ T cells (not recorded which) from PBMCs. Receptor source: a human donor with aplastic anemia.

This sequence joins TRBV15 and TRBJ2-5, with D maybe TRBD2 (6 bases). Trimming took off 0 bases at V and 2 bases at J, with 7 bases between the two ends. CDR3 length: 14 amino acids. Germline-derived CDR1 and CDR2 are LNHNV and YYDKDF (reference sequence). The CDR3 loop is CATSRDLAQETQYF. The CDR3 nucleotides read TGTGCCACCAGCAGAGATCTAGCGCAAGAGACCCAGTACTTC.

J is TRBJ2-1 and V is TRBV20-1, with D perhaps being TRBD1 or TRBD2 (6 bases each). Germline CDR1 reads DFQATT; CDR2 reads SNEGSKA (reference sequence). With 3 bases removed from V and 7 bases from J, the gap between germline ends came to 13 bases. The CDR3 spans 13 residues. As DNA, the CDR3 is TGCAGTGCTAGTACAGGGAGGACTAATGAGCAGTTCTTC. Translation: CSASTGRTNEQFF.

The chain combines TRBV2 with TRBJ2-7; no clear D. Germline V CDR1 and CDR2: SNHLY, FYNNEI. The CDR3 totals 13 residues. V shed 3 bases and J shed 3 bases, with 9 bases lying between them. The CDR3 DNA reads TGTGCCAGCAGTGATGGCAAAAACTACGAGCAGTACTTC. Translation gives CASSDGKNYEQYF.

The chain has TRBV20-1 and TRBJ2-7; D may match TRBD1 or TRBD2 (6 bases each). The V gene lost 5 bases and the J gene lost 0 bases, with 26 bases spanning the gap. This CDR3 is 18 amino acids long. Looked up from germline, CDR1 is DFQATT and CDR2 is SNEGSKA (reference sequence). CDR3: CSAEGGGASSFSSYEQYF. The CDR3 DNA sequence: TGCAGTGCTGAGGGGGGAGGAGCGTCTTCATTCAGCTCCTACGAGCAGTACTTC.

This chain connects TRBV30 to TRBJ2-2, with a weak D call TRBD1 (5 bases). This CDR3 is 15 amino acids long. V was pared by 4 bases and J by 1 base, with 13 bases between. Germline CDR1 GTSNPN, CDR2 SVGIG (reference sequence). This CDR3 is CAWTWGAVNTGELFF. CDR3 bases: TGTGCCTGGACCTGGGGCGCGGTGAACACCGGGGAGCTGTTTTTT.

Many counts were recorded for this clonotype. The chain recombines TRBV7-6 with TRBJ2-7, with 7 bases identical to TRBD2. The CDR3 sequence is 14 residues long. V gave up 5 bases and J gave up 1 base; unmatched junction bases: 5. The germline gives CDR1 SGHVS, CDR2 FNYEAQ. The CDR3 spells CASSPNGGSYEQYF. In nucleotides, the CDR3 is TGTGCCAGCAGCCCCAACGGGGGGTCCTACGAGCAGTACTTC.

The chain couples TRBV7-2 to TRBJ1-1; D may be TRBD1 (5 bases). This CDR3 is built from 20 residues. Trimming removed 2 bases from V and 5 bases from J, with 30 bases in between. Germline-derived CDR1 and CDR2 are SGHTA and FQGNSA. CDR3: CASSLLMSWGAKGVETEAFF. The CDR3 region has the DNA TGTGCCAGCAGCTTATTGATGTCTTGGGGCGCGAAAGGTGTAGAGACTGAAGCTTTCTTT.

This clonotype has at least ten counts. The chain uses TRBV20-1 and TRBJ2-3, with 9 nucleotides matching TRBD2. The CDR3 has 15 residues. V lost 3 bases and J lost 2; bases outside the gene matches: 6. Per the germline V gene, CDR1 is DFQATT and CDR2 is SNEGSKA (reference sequence). The CDR3 bases are TGCAGTGCTAGGCCGCTAGCGGGGACCACAGATACGCAGTATTTT. Its translation is CSARPLAGTTDTQYF.

This sequence joins TRBV6-1 and TRBJ2-3; D is unclear. V lost 4 bases and J lost 3, with 8 bases in between. CDR3 length equals 13 residues. Germline CDR1 MNHNS, CDR2 SASEGT. The CDR3, as DNA: TGTGCCAGCAGTGTTCAATTTACAGATACGCAGTATTTT. It is translated as CASSVQFTDTQYF.

The V and J genes are TRBV29-1 and TRBJ2-5; 7 positions match TRBD2. Per the germline V gene, CDR1 is SQVTM and CDR2 is ANQGSEA. CDR3 size: 13 residues. V gave up 8 bases and J gave up 3 bases; unmatched junction bases: 9. The CDR3 DNA sequence: TGCAGCATGTGGGTAGCGGGTAAAGAGACCCAGTACTTC. Its protein is CSMWVAGKETQYF.

This clonotype was seen ten or more times. The rearrangement uses TRBV11-2 and TRBJ2-5; 7 bases agree with TRBD1. Looked up from germline, CDR1 is SGHAT and CDR2 is FQNNGV. This CDR3 is built from 15 residues. V trimming: 5 bases; J trimming: 3 bases; junction bases outside the gene matches: 9. This CDR3 is CASSLNLGTEETQYF. CDR3 bases: TGTGCCAGCAGCCTCAACTTAGGGACAGAAGAGACCCAGTACTTC.

This chain's CDR3 is CASSIGGTSGGTGELFF. The CDR3 coding sequence is TGTGCCAGTAGTATTGGAGGTACGAGCGGGGGGACCGGGGAGCTGTTTTTT. The chain links TRBV19 to TRBJ2-2; 9 bases are shared with TRBD2. The V and J ends lost 3 bases and 5 bases, in that order; junction bases with no gene match: 10. The CDR3 consists of 17 residues. CDR1 is LNHDA, CDR2 SQIVND, per germline (reference sequence).

This clonotype showed up just once. A much larger clonotype is one base distant, so this may be a read error. The V and J genes are TRBV6-2 or TRBV6-3 and TRBJ1-4, with a weak D call TRBD1 (5 bases). CDR1 and CDR2 (germline): MNHEY, SVGEGT. There are 19 residues in the CDR3. CDR3 sequence reads: CANSYSIPTDSATNEKLFF. The CDR3 DNA follows: TGTGCCAACAGTTACTCTATCCCGACAGATTCCGCAACTAATGAAAAACTGTTTTTT.

The CDR3 protein is CASSKERGGLRETQYF. For the CDR3, the DNA is TGCGCCAGCAGCAAAGAGCGGGGGGGCCTAAGGGAGACCCAGTACTTC. The rearrangement links TRBV5-1 to TRBJ2-5, with 10 bases that match TRBD2. V lost 4 bases, J lost 5 bases, and 11 bases stayed unmatched. From germline, CDR1 is SGHRS and CDR2 YFSETQ. This CDR3 spans 16 amino acids.